Shown below are 4 T cell receptor beta chains from a single sample sequenced in a study of T-cell memory formation after mild COVID-19 (dated by TCRdb to the early 2020s). The receptor library was made with 5' RACE. The instrument given in TCRdb is Illumina NovaSeq 6000. In TCRdb, the public reads were trimmed at Q25 with fastp and aligned with MiXCR, with productive beta chains retained. One record per CDR3 amino acid sequence lists the most common genes and DNA. In this sample the table shows 400,000 or so distinct CDR3 sequences, roughly 20% of which occur a single time. Jointly, the top ten make up 8.4% of the sample. The source material was PBMCs or a T cell subset sorted from them (not recorded which). The receptor source for this set is an adult woman who had mild COVID-19 (a few samples of this study predate the infection). The sample titles of this study are shuffled in the database, so cell type and time point are left out; the donor was told from shared clones.

V is TRBV15 and J is TRBJ1-5; weak D call: TRBD1 (5 bases). The V end lost 2 bases, the J end lost 2 bases, and 7 bases lay between the germline ends. The CDR3 covers 14 residues. Germline lookup yields CDR1 LNHNV and CDR2 YYDKDF (reference sequence). For the CDR3, the DNA is TGTGCCACCAGCAGATTCAGGGGCAATCAGCCCCAGCATTTT. Protein product: CATSRFRGNQPQHF.

The table lists this clonotype with a few counts. This chain links TRBV5-6 with TRBJ2-5; D unclear. Germline CDR1 SGHDT, CDR2 YYEEEE. Trimming shortened V by 0 bases and J by 1 base, and 4 bases separated the two germline ends. This CDR3 spans 13 amino acids. The chain's CDR3 is CASSLEVQETQYF. The CDR3 DNA is TGTGCCAGCAGCTTGGAGGTCCAAGAGACCCAGTACTTC.

This clonotype was seen only a few times. The chain uses TRBV3-1 and TRBJ1-1, with D maybe TRBD1 (6 bases). V lost 6 bases and J lost 1, with 12 bases in between. The V gene's germline CDR1 is LGHDT and CDR2 YNNKEL (reference sequence). The CDR3 spans 14 residues. The CDR3 loop reads CASSLRGANTEAFF. CDR3 coding DNA: TGTGCCAGCAGTCTAAGGGGGGCGAACACTGAAGCTTTCTTT.

The chain has TRBV12-3 or TRBV12-4 and TRBJ2-3; 12 bases fit TRBD1. The CDR3 sequence is 15 residues long. The ends lost 6 bases at V and 3 bases at J; junction bases unmatched: 4. The CDR3: CASSRGQGATDTQYF. The CDR3, as DNA: TGTGCCAGCAGCCGGGGACAGGGGGCAACAGATACGCAGTATTTT.